This T cell receptor (beta chain) appears in the sequencing data of a study of identical twins. TCRdb analysed the 5' RACE reads with MiXCR anew, one entry per CDR3 protein. The sample has about 340,000 distinct CDR3 sequences; approximately 13% are singletons. In its sample, this clonotype was seen a few times. This CDR3 is 13 amino acids long. CDR1 and CDR2 (germline): MDHEN, SYDVKM. V was shortened by 8 bases and J by 4 bases, with 11 bases between the two germline ends. Another study also made use of these data, one on yellow fever vaccine responses in identical twins.

The genes are TRBV28 and TRBJ2-2, with a possible D match to TRBD1 (6 bases). The sample taken for sequencing was CD8+ T cells sorted from blood. This clonotype was sampled from a woman between 18 and 29 years old in good health. The CDR3 DNA reads as TGTGCCAGCGGAAGGGGGACCACCGGGGAGCTGTTTTTT. This translates into CASGRGTTGELFF.